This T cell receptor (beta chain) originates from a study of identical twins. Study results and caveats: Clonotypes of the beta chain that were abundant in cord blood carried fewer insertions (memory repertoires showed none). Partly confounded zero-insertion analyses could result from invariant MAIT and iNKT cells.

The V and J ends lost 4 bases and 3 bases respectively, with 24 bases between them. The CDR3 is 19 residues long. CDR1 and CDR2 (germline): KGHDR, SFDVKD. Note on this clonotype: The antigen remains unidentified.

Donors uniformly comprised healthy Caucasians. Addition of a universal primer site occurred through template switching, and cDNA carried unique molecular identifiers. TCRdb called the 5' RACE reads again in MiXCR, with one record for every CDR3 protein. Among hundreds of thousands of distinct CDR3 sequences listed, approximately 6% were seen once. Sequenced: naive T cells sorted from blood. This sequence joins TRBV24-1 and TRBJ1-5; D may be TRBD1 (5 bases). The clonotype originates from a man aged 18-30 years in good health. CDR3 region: CATSDPPGAADKINQPQHF. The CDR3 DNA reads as TGTGCCACCAGTGACCCACCCGGGGCCGCGGACAAAATCAATCAGCCCCAGCATTTT.